The 32 T cell receptor beta chains below come from one sample, sequenced in a study of blood T cell repertoires in COVID-19 (dated by TCRdb to the early 2020s). Receptor amplification or capture employed the immunoSEQ multiplex PCR assay. This is the immuneACCESS table as TCRdb keeps it, with only in-frame sequences that have V and J called. A part of the clones is gone; compared with another copy, unresolved V genes explain less than half, and the rest is unexplained. In all, the sample holds 140,000 to 150,000 clones, and around 85% of those were seen once. About 3.1% of the sample is in the top ten clones. The sample taken for sequencing was peripheral blood. These TCRs come from a woman aged 40 to 49 with active or convalescent COVID-19.

V and J are TRBV15 and TRBJ1-4; D is uncertain. CDR1 is LNHNV, CDR2 YYDKDF, per germline (reference sequence). Trimming left V 0 bases short and J 7 bases short, with 15 bases between. CDR3 size: 16 residues. CDR3 amino acids: CATSRDPNSRGEKLFF. CDR3 nucleotide sequence: TGTGCCACCAGCAGAGACCCCAACAGCCGTGGTGAAAAACTGTTTTTT.

This chain joins TRBV7-9 and TRBJ2-1, with 12 bases lining up with TRBD2. This CDR3 has 17 amino acids. Germline loops: CDR1 SEHNR, CDR2 FQNEAQ (reference sequence). Losses at the gene ends were 2 bases for V and 2 bases for J; bases not matched to a gene: 4. CDR3 bases: TGTGCCAGCAGCTTACGGCTAGCGGGAGGGCCCTACAATGAGCAGTTCTTC. Protein sequence: CASSLRLAGGPYNEQFF.

This clone was observed a single time. The chain combines TRBV28 with TRBJ1-1; weak D call: TRBD1 (5 bases). CDR3 length: 13 amino acids. V was clipped by 7 bases and J by 4 bases, with 13 bases between them. Germline CDR1 is MDHEN and CDR2 is SYDVKM. The CDR3 loop reads CASTAGMSTEAFF. DNA of the CDR3: TGTGCCAGCACCGCAGGGATGAGCACTGAAGCTTTCTTT.

The genes are TRBV7-2 and TRBJ1-4, with D perhaps TRBD1 (6 bases). Germline assignment: CDR1 SGHTA and CDR2 FQGNSA. Trimming pared 3 bases from V and 7 bases from J, leaving 9 bases between. This CDR3 has 13 residues. CDR3 nucleotides: TGTGCCAGCAGCTTGGGGGCCGGTGAAAAACTGTTTTTT. It is translated as CASSLGAGEKLFF.

CDR3: CASSFQRYTEAFF. DNA for the CDR3: TGTGCCAGCAGCTTCCAGCGGTACACTGAAGCTTTCTTT. This chain connects TRBV11-3 to TRBJ1-1; D remains ambiguous. CDR1 and CDR2 (germline): SGHNT, YENEEA. There are 13 residues in the CDR3. V gave up 3 bases and J gave up 3 bases, with 8 bases separating them.

V usage is TRBV7-9 and J usage is TRBJ1-4; perhaps TRBD1 as D (6 bases). Germline CDR1 SEHNR, CDR2 FQNEAQ (reference sequence). Between the trimmed V and J ends, which lost 4 bases and 4 bases, there was a span of 10 bases. The CDR3 spans 14 residues. The CDR3, as DNA: TGTGCCAGCAGCTCGGGGACATATAATGAAAAACTGTTTTTT. It codes for CASSSGTYNEKLFF. Full variable domain (rest looked up from reference TRBV7-9 and TRBJ1-4): DTGVSQNPRHKITKRGQNVTFRCDPISEHNRLYWYRQTLGQGPEFLTYFQNEAQLEKSRLLSDRFSAERPKGSFSTLEIQRTEQGDSAMYLCASSSGTYNEKLFFGSGTQLSVL.

This chain links TRBV5-6 with TRBJ2-7; the D is unclear. The germline CDR1 and CDR2 sequences are SGHDT and YYEEEE. This CDR3 region has 11 residues. The germline V and J ends were trimmed by 2 bases and 3 bases, with 3 bases remaining between them. The CDR3 nucleotides read TGTGCCAGCAGCTTTCTCTACGAGCAGTACTTC. Translating gives CASSFLYEQYF.

This clone was picked up one time. The rearrangement uses TRBV19 and TRBJ1-1, with D possibly being TRBD1 (6 bases). Germline CDR1 and CDR2: LNHDA and SQIVND (reference sequence). V lost 3 bases, J lost 4 bases, and 12 bases lay in between. The CDR3 sequence is 14 residues long. The CDR3 here is CASSIWGLGTEAFF. For the CDR3, the DNA is TGTGCCAGTAGTATCTGGGGGCTGGGCACTGAAGCTTTCTTT.

The chain is built from TRBV14 and TRBJ2-3; no firm D call. V was trimmed by 10 bases and J by 2 bases, leaving 19 bases between them. There are 15 residues in the CDR3. Germline assignment: CDR1 SGHDN and CDR2 FVKESK. The CDR3 DNA sequence: TGTGCCAACCCCCGCCGGGTCCAATTCACAGATACGCAGTATTTT. As protein: CANPRRVQFTDTQYF.

The gene calls are TRBV5-1 and TRBJ2-1; a weak D match, TRBD1 (6 bases). This CDR3 contains 13 residues. The V and J ends lost 4 bases and 6 bases respectively, with 11 bases between them. CDR1 SGHRS and CDR2 YFSETQ come from the germline V gene. The CDR3 DNA follows: TGCGCCAGCAGCAGGCAGGGGACCAATGAGCAGTTCTTC. Encoded protein: CASSRQGTNEQFF.

The chain employs TRBV9 and TRBJ2-3, with D hard to call. V dropped 0 bases and J dropped 0 bases, with 23 bases sitting between them. Germline V gives CDR1 SGDLS, CDR2 YYNGEE. The CDR3 runs to 20 residues. CDR3 protein: CASSVALRSFALTSTDTQYF. The DNA for the CDR3 is TGTGCCAGCAGCGTAGCTCTGCGGTCGTTCGCATTAACTAGCACAGATACGCAGTATTTT.

The rearrangement links TRBV7-2 to TRBJ1-5; 10 bases line up with TRBD1. Losses at the gene ends were 3 bases for V and 5 bases for J; bases not matched to a gene: 7. Germline V gene lookup returns CDR1 SGHTA and CDR2 FQGNSA. The CDR3 length is 16 residues. As DNA, the CDR3 is TGTGCCAGCAGCTTTCCGACAGGGGGCGCGGATCAGCCCCAGCATTTT. It translates to CASSFPTGGADQPQHF. Variable domain in full (rest from reference TRBV7-2 and TRBJ1-5): GAGVSQSPSNKVTEKGKDVELRCDPISGHTALYWYRQSLGQGLEFLIYFQGNSAPDKSGLPSDRFSAERTGGSVSTLTIQRTQQEDSAVYLCASSFPTGGADQPQHFGDGTRLSIL.

This CDR3 reads CASRVLGGSNTGELFF. CDR3 coding DNA: TGCGCCAGCAGGGTCCTCGGAGGGTCGAACACCGGGGAGCTGTTTTTT. The chain carries TRBV5-1 and TRBJ2-2, with TRBD2 as a possible D gene (6 bases). The CDR3 consists of 16 residues. From germline, CDR1 is SGHRS and CDR2 YFSETQ. With 5 bases removed from V and 0 bases from J, the gap between germline ends came to 14 bases.

This clone was counted a few times. The chain is built from TRBV5-1 and TRBJ2-7; possibly TRBD1 for D (6 bases). Per the germline V gene, CDR1 is SGHRS and CDR2 is YFSETQ. The CDR3 has 14 amino acids. Deletions cut 5 bases from V and 2 bases from J, with 14 bases between. DNA of the CDR3: TGCGCCAGCAGGCGAACAGGGAATCCCTACGAGCAGTACTTC. It encodes CASRRTGNPYEQYF.

Comment on this clone: One junction end does not reproduce the germline sequence, and a read error may be involved. This chain links TRBV12-3 or TRBV12-4 with TRBJ1-4; 7 nucleotides line up with TRBD1. This CDR3 contains 13 residues. This CDR3 is CASSPTPLDRAHF. The CDR3 DNA reads as TGTGCCAGCAGTCCAACCCCTCTAGACAGGGCCCATTTT.

The chain employs TRBV7-9 and TRBJ1-4; 10 bases are a match to TRBD1. V dropped 5 bases and J dropped 8; count of bases not matched to a gene: 23. Germline CDR1 and CDR2: SEHNR and FQNEAQ (reference sequence). The CDR3 has 20 amino acids. The CDR3 coding sequence is TGTGCCAGCAGCACGAGCACCCGGGGACAGGGGATGTCCCTTAGGGAAAAACTGTTTTTT. It translates to CASSTSTRGQGMSLREKLFF.

The chain links TRBV5-1 to TRBJ1-2; the match to TRBD1 covers 8 bases. Germline V gives CDR1 SGHRS, CDR2 YFSETQ. Trimming at V came to 6 bases and at J to 7 bases, leaving 11 bases not matched to a gene. CDR3 length equals 14 residues. The CDR3 spells CASKLTGTGGGYTF. CDR3 DNA: TGCGCCAGCAAGCTTACTGGGACAGGTGGTGGCTACACCTTC.

The chain employs TRBV28 and TRBJ1-6; D is unresolved. Trimming cost V 6 bases and J 10 bases, with 16 bases left between them. The V gene's germline CDR1 is MDHEN and CDR2 SYDVKM. The CDR3 contains 14 residues. The CDR3 reads CASSRPSTGSPLHF. In DNA form, the CDR3 reads TGTGCCAGCAGCCGTCCGTCGACTGGATCACCCCTCCACTTT.

This chain connects TRBV2 to TRBJ1-2; D is unresolved. Between the trimmed V and J ends, which lost 7 bases and 7 bases, there was a span of 13 bases. Germline CDR1 reads SNHLY; CDR2 reads FYNNEI. The CDR3 contains 12 residues. In DNA form, the CDR3 reads TGTGCCAGCATGACAAATCCAAGTGGCTACACCTTC. Protein sequence: CASMTNPSGYTF. Using reference TRBV2 and TRBJ1-2 for the parts outside the CDR3, the full variable domain is EPEVTQTPSHQVTQMGQEVILRCVPISNHLYFYWYRQILGQKVEFLVSFYNNEISEKSEIFDDQFSVERPDGSNFTLKIRSTKLEDSAMYFCASMTNPSGYTFGSGTRLTVV.

The V and J genes are TRBV5-5 and TRBJ1-2, with 7 bases fitting TRBD1. V lost 2 bases to trimming and J lost 10 bases; unmatched junction nucleotides: 8. Germline V gene lookup returns CDR1 SGHKS and CDR2 YYEKEE (reference sequence). CDR3 length equals 13 residues. CDR3 nucleotides: TGTGCCAGCAGCTTTGACAGGGTGGCGCACTACACCTTC. Protein sequence: CASSFDRVAHYTF. Filled out from reference TRBV5-5 and TRBJ1-2, the complete variable domain reads DAGVTQSPTHLIKTRGQQVTLRCSPISGHKSVSWYQQVLGQGPQFIFQYYEKEERGRGNFPDRFSARQFPNYSSELNVNALLLGDSALYLCASSFDRVAHYTFGSGTRLTVV.

In this sample, this clone turned up a few times. The gene calls are TRBV29-1 and TRBJ1-2; 7 bases map to TRBD1. Germline CDR1 is SQVTM and CDR2 is ANQGSEA. This CDR3 contains 14 residues. Trimming removed 3 bases from V and 5 bases from J; junction bases left unmatched: 9. The CDR3, as DNA: TGCAGCGTTGACGGAGGAGGGGGCTTGTATGGCTACACCTTC. Translated: CSVDGGGGLYGYTF.

J is TRBJ2-3 and V is TRBV27; 8 positions match TRBD1. The J segment lost 5 bases and the V segment lost 8 bases, leaving 3 bases of the junction unmatched. The CDR3 is 12 residues long. In germline, CDR1 is MNHEY, CDR2 SMNVEV (reference sequence). The DNA for the CDR3 is TGTGCCAGCCAAGACAGGGGAGATACGCAGTATTTT. Translation gives CASQDRGDTQYF.

The chain couples TRBV6-5 to TRBJ1-3, with a weak D call TRBD1 (6 bases). The length of the CDR3 is 15 residues. V lost 7 bases and J 2 bases, leaving 15 bases between the germline ends. Looked up from germline, CDR1 is MNHEY and CDR2 is SVGAGI. In DNA form, the CDR3 reads TGTGCCAGCACCGAGGGGCAGGGGACTGGAAACACCATATATTTT. Residues: CASTEGQGTGNTIYF.

The gene calls are TRBV9 and TRBJ1-3, with a tentative D call TRBD1 (6 bases). Trimming removed 0 bases from V and 0 bases from J, with 16 bases in between. The CDR3 runs to 18 residues. CDR1 is SGDLS, CDR2 YYNGEE, per germline. Written as DNA, the CDR3 is TGTGCCAGCAGCGTAGAGGCGATCGGGGACATCTCTGGAAACACCATATATTTT. Protein: CASSVEAIGDISGNTIYF.

The chain recombines TRBV5-4 with TRBJ1-1; tentatively, D is TRBD1 (5 bases). This CDR3 spans 15 amino acids. CDR1 and CDR2 (germline): SGHNT, YYREEE (reference sequence). V was cut by 0 bases and J by 4 bases, with 13 bases left in between. The CDR3 reads CASSLVGGSSTEAFF. CDR3 DNA sequence: TGTGCCAGCAGCTTGGTTGGGGGGTCGAGCACTGAAGCTTTCTTT.

The chain recombines TRBV28 with TRBJ2-7, with 9 bases aligning to TRBD1. The CDR3 has 15 residues. The germline V gene has CDR1 MDHEN and CDR2 SYDVKM. Unmatched junction bases numbered 12, after V lost 6 bases and J lost 6 bases. This CDR3 is CASRRSPGTGTEQYF. The CDR3, as DNA: TGTGCCAGCAGACGCAGTCCCGGGACAGGGACCGAGCAGTACTTC.

The CDR3 here is CASRLRETQYF. CDR3 DNA sequence: TGTGCCAGCAGGCTTAGAGAGACCCAGTACTTC. The chain links TRBV2 to TRBJ2-5, with unresolved D. The V and J ends lost 6 bases and 4 bases respectively, with 6 bases between them. CDR3 length: 11 residues. CDR1 and CDR2 (germline): SNHLY, FYNNEI.

The chain uses TRBV5-6 and TRBJ2-2; TRBD1 aligns across 9 bases. CDR1 SGHDT and CDR2 YYEEEE come from the germline V gene. The CDR3 has 16 residues. V was pared by 2 bases and J by 6 bases, with 8 bases of the junction left unmatched. The CDR3 DNA reads as TGTGCCAGCAGCTTCGCGGGACAGGGACAATCCGGGGAGCTGTTTTTT. Protein: CASSFAGQGQSGELFF.

The gene calls are TRBV5-1 and TRBJ1-6; 9 bases are shared with TRBD1. V lost 0 bases, J lost 10 bases, and 5 bases stayed unmatched. CDR3 size: 15 residues. CDR1 is SGHRS, CDR2 YFSETQ, per germline. The CDR3 DNA follows: TGCGCCAGCAGCTTGGAGGACAGGGGTCGATCACCCCTCCACTTT. Protein sequence: CASSLEDRGRSPLHF. The full variable domain, its missing parts supplied by reference TRBV5-1 and TRBJ1-6, is KAGVTQTPRYLIKTRGQQVTLSCSPISGHRSVSWYQQTPGQGLQFLFEYFSETQRNKGNFPGRFSGRQFSNSRSEMNVSTLELGDSALYLCASSLEDRGRSPLHFGNGTRLTVT.

This clone has only a few counts. The chain employs TRBV7-2 and TRBJ2-1; possibly TRBD2 for D (6 bases). V was shortened by 4 bases and J by 8 bases, with 21 bases between the two germline ends. Germline V CDR1 and CDR2: SGHTA, FQGNSA. This CDR3 has 16 residues. The CDR3 loop reads CASSSEGLPGVDEQFF. CDR3 DNA: TGTGCCAGCAGCTCTGAGGGACTGCCTGGGGTGGATGAGCAGTTCTTC.

The V and J genes are TRBV7-9 and TRBJ1-1; D uncertain. Looked up from germline, CDR1 is SEHNR and CDR2 is FQNEAQ (reference sequence). The CDR3 totals 12 residues. V lost 2 bases to trimming and J lost 4 bases, with 5 bases between them. CDR3 region: CASSLSGTEAFF. DNA for the CDR3: TGTGCCAGCAGCTTATCGGGCACTGAAGCTTTCTTT.

This rearrangement joins TRBV3-1 (or the pseudogene TRBV3-2) to TRBJ2-5; tentatively, D is TRBD1 (6 bases). Deletions cut 1 base from V and 11 bases from J, with 20 bases between. Germline V gene lookup returns CDR1 LGHDT and CDR2 YNNKEL (reference sequence). The CDR3 is made up of 15 amino acids. The DNA of the CDR3 is TGTGCCAGCAGCCAAGGGCCCCCAGGGGCCGCACTGCAGTACTTC. Its translation is CASSQGPPGAALQYF.